The rows below give T cell receptor beta chains drawn from one sample of a study of shared clonotypes between healthy human individuals. Assay used: immunoSEQ multiplex PCR; TCRdb lists only in-frame clones, some missing. The sample lists around 600,000 clones; about 98% were seen once. The sample taken for sequencing was naive CD8+ T cells sorted from blood. The receptors were gathered from a man in his thirties or forties in good health. Both conserved end residues are part of each CDR3. A D gene is named only where the DNA matches it firmly.

V: TRBV15; length: 12; D: .; CDR3: CATSRGGDTQYF
V: TRBV5-4; length: 13; D: TRBD2; CDR3: CASSNTGGVEQFF
V: TRBV7-9; length: 11; D: TRBD1; CDR3: CASSGTGRLIF
V: TRBV9; length: 10; D: .; CDR3: CASSGPKQFF
V: TRBV5-4; length: 14; D: .; CDR3: CASSLDRTVLEQYF
V: TRBV7-9; length: 14; D: .; CDR3: CASSSVNAKNIQYF
V: TRBV6-1; length: 14; D: .; CDR3: CASSELFGNQPQHF
V: TRBV27; length: 15; D: TRBD2; CDR3: CASSLYSGSSYEQYF
V: TRBV27; length: 14; D: .; CDR3: CASTQGRGADTQYF
V: TRBV11-2; length: 17; D: .; CDR3: CASSLKRGSGASYEQYF
V: TRBV6-5; length: 12; D: .; CDR3: CASSYSNYVYTF
V: TRBV6-5; length: 13; D: .; CDR3: CASRPGSTYEQYF
V: TRBV30; length: 14; D: .; CDR3: CAWSVKGRRTEAFF
V: TRBV28; length: 15; D: .; CDR3: CASSLYKGRGDTQYF
V: TRBV7-9; length: 13; D: .; CDR3: CASSSQGAYEQYF